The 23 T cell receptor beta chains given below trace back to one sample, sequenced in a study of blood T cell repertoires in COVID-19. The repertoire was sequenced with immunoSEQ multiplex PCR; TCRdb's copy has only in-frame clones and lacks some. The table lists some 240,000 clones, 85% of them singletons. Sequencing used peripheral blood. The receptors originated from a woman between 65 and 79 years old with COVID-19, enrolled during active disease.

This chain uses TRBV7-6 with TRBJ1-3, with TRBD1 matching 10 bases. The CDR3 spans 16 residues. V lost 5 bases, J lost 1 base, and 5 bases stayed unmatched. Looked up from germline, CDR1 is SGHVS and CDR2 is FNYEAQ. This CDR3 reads CASSERQGASGNTIYF. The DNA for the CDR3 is TGTGCCAGCAGCGAGAGACAGGGGGCTTCTGGAAACACCATATATTTT.

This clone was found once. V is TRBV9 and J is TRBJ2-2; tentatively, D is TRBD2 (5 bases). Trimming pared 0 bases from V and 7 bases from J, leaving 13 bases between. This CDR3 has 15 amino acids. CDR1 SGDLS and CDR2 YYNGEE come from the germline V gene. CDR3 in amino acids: CASSVAPERHGELFF. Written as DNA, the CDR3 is TGTGCCAGCAGCGTAGCACCGGAGCGGCACGGGGAGCTGTTTTTT. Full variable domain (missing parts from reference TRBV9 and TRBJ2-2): DSGVTQTPKHLITATGQRVTLRCSPRSGDLSVYWYQQSLDQGLQFLIQYYNGEERAKGNILERFSAQQFPDLHSELNLSSLELGDSALYFCASSVAPERHGELFFGEGSRLTVL.

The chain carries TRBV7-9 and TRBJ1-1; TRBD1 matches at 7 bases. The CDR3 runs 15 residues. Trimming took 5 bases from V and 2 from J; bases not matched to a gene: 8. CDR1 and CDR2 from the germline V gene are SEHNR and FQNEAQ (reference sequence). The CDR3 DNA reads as TGTGCCAGCAGCGCCCGGTCAGGGGGAAACACTGAAGCTTTCTTT. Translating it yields CASSARSGGNTEAFF.

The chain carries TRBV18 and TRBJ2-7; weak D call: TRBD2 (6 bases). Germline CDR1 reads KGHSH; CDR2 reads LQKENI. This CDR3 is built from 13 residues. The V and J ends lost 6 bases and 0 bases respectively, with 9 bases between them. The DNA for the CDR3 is TGTGCCAGCTCGGGGGGAGGCTCCTACGAGCAGTACTTC. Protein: CASSGGGSYEQYF.

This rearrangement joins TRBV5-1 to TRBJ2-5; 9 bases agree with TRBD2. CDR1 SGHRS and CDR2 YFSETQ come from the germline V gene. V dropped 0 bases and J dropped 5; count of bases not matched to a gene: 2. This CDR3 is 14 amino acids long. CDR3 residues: CASSLAAGGETQYF. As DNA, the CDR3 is TGCGCCAGCAGCTTGGCGGCGGGGGGGGAGACCCAGTACTTC.

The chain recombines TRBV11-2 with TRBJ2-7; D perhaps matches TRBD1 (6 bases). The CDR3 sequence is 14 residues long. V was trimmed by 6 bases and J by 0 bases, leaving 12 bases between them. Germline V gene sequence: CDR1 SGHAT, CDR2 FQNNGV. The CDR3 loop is CASSSSRGSYEQYF. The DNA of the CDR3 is TGTGCCAGCAGTTCTTCCAGGGGCTCCTACGAGCAGTACTTC.

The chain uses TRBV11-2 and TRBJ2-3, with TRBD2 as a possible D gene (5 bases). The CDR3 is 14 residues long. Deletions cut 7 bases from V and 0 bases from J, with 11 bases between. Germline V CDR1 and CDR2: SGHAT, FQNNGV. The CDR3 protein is CASKIQRSTDTQYF. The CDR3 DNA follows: TGTGCCAGCAAAATTCAGCGGAGCACAGATACGCAGTATTTT.

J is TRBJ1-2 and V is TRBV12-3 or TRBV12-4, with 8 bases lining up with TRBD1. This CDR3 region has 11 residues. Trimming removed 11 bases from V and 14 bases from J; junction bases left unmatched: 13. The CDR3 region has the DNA TGTGCCTCCAGGGACAGGTGGCCTGAAACCTTC. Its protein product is CASRDRWPETF.

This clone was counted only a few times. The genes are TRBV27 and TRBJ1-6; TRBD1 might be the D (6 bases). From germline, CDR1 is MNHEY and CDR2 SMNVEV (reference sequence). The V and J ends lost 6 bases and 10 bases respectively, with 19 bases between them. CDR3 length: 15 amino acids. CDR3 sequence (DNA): TGTGCCAGCAGGGGGGCCAACCAGGTTGGATCACCCCTCCACTTT. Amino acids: CASRGANQVGSPLHF.

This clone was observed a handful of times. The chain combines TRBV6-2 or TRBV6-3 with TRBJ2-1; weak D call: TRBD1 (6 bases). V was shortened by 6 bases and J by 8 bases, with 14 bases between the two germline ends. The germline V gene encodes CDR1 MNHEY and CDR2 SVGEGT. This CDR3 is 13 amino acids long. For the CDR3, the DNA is TGTGCCAGCAGCGACAGGATCGGGGATGAGCAGTTCTTC. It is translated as CASSDRIGDEQFF.

CDR3 loop: CSVGLAGTPSSYNEQFF. For the CDR3, the DNA is TGCAGCGTAGGACTAGCGGGGACTCCGAGCTCCTACAATGAGCAGTTCTTC. The chain links TRBV29-1 to TRBJ2-1; 12 nucleotides align to TRBD2. The V and J ends lost 6 bases and 0 bases, in that order; junction bases with no gene match: 9. Germline CDR1 and CDR2: SQVTM and ANQGSEA. This CDR3 contains 17 residues.

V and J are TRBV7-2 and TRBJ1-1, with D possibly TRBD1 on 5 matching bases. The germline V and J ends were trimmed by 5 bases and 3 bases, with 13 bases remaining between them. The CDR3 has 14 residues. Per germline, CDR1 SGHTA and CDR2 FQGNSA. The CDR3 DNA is TGTGCCAGCAGCAGTCTCAGGGTCGACACTGAAGCTTTCTTT. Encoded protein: CASSSLRVDTEAFF.

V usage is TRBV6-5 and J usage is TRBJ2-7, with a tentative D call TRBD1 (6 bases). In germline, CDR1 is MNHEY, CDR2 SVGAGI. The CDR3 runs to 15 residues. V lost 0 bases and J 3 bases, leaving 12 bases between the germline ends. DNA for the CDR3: TGTGCCAGCAGTTACTCACAGGGTAGGGACTACGAGCAGTACTTC. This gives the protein CASSYSQGRDYEQYF.

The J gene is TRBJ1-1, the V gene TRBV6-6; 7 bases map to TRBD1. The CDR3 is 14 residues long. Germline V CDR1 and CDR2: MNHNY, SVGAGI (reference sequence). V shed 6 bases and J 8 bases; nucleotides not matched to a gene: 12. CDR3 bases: TGTGCCAGCAGGCTAGACAGGGTTTCTCTCGAAGCTTTCTTT. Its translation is CASRLDRVSLEAFF.

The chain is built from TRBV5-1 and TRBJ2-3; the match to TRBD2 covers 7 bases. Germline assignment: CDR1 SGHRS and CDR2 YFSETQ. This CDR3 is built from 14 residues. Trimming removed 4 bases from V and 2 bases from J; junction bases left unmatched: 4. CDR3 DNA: TGCGCCAGCAGCCTTGGGACTAACACAGATACGCAGTATTTT. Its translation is CASSLGTNTDTQYF. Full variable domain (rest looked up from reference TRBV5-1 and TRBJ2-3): KAGVTQTPRYLIKTRGQQVTLSCSPISGHRSVSWYQQTPGQGLQFLFEYFSETQRNKGNFPGRFSGRQFSNSRSEMNVSTLELGDSALYLCASSLGTNTDTQYFGPGTRLTVL.

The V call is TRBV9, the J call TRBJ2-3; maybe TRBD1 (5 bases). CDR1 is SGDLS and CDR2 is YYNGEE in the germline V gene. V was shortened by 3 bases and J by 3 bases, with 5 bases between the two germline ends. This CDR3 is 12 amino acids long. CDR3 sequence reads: CASSGQTDTQYF. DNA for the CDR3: TGTGCCAGCAGCGGACAGACAGATACGCAGTATTTT.

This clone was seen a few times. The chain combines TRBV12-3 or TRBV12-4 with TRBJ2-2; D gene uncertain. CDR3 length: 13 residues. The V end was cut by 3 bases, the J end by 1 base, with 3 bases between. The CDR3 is CASSLRNTGELFF. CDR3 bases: TGTGCCAGCAGTTTGAGGAACACCGGGGAGCTGTTTTTT.

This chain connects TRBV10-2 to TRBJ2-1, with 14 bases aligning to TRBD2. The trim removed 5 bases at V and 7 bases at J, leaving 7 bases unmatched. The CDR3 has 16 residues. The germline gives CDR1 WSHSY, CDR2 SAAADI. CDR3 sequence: CASSQRTSGGLNEQFF. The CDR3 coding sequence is TGCGCCAGCAGTCAAAGGACTAGCGGGGGGTTGAATGAGCAGTTCTTC.

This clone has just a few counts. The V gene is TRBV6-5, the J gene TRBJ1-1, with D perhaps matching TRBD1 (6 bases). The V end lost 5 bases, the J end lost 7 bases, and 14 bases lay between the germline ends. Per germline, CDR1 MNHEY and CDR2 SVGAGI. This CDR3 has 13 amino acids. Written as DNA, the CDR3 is TGTGCCAGCAGTACAGGGAGGGCTGTTGAAGCTTTCTTT. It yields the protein CASSTGRAVEAFF.

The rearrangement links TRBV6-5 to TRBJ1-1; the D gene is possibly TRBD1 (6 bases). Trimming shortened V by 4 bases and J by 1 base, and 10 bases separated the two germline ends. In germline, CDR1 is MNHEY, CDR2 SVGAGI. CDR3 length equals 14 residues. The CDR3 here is CASSSGQQNTEAFF. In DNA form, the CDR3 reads TGTGCCAGCAGTTCAGGACAGCAGAACACTGAAGCTTTCTTT.

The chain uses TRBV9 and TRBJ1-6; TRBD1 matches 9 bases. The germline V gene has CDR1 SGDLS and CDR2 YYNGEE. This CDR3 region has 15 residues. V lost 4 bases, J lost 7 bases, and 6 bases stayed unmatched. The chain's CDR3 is CASSRQTGGNSPLHF. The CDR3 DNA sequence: TGTGCCAGCAGCCGCCAGACAGGGGGGAATTCACCCCTCCACTTT.

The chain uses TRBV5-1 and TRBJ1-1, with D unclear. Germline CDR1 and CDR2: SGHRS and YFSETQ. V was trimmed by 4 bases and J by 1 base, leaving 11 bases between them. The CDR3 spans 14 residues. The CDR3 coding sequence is TGCGCCAGCAGCACTGGTACGTCGAACACTGAAGCTTTCTTT. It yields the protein CASSTGTSNTEAFF.

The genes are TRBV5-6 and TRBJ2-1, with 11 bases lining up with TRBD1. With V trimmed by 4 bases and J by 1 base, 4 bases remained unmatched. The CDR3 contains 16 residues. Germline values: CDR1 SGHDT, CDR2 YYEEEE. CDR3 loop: CASSPGTGGSYNEQFF. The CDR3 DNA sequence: TGTGCCAGCAGCCCAGGGACAGGGGGATCCTACAATGAGCAGTTCTTC.